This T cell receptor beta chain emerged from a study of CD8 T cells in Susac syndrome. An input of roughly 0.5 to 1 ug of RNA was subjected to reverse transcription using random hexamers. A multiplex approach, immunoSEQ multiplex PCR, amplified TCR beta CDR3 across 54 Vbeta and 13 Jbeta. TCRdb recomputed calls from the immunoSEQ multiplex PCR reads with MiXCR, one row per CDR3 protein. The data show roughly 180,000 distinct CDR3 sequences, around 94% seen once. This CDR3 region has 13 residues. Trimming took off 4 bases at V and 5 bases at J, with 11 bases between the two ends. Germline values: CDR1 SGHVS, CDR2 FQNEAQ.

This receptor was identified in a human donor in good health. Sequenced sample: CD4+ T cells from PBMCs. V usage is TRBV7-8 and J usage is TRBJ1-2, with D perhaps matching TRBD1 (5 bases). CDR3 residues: CASSSPGGYGYTF. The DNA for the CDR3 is TGTGCCAGCAGCTCCCCCGGGGGATATGGCTACACCTTC. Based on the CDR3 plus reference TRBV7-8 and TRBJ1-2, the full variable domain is GAGVSQSPRYKVAKRGQDVALRCDPISGHVSLFWYQQALGQGPEFLTYFQNEAQLDKSGLPSDRFFAERPEGSVSTLKIQRTQQEDSAVYLCASSSPGGYGYTFGSGTRLTVV.